This entry lists 22 T cell receptor beta chains sequenced from one sample in a study of blood T cell repertoires in COVID-19. The table came from immunoSEQ multiplex PCR; TCRdb's copy has only in-frame clones and leaves some out. In the table there are around 43,000 clones, around 89% of which are singletons. Input material: peripheral blood. The source is a human donor in a cohort sampled during active COVID-19.

The chain carries TRBV14 and TRBJ2-7, with 12 positions matching TRBD2. CDR1 and CDR2 (germline): SGHDN, FVKESK. The CDR3 covers 14 residues. The V and J ends lost 4 bases and 6 bases, in that order; junction bases with no gene match: 4. CDR3 DNA sequence: TGTGCCAGCAGCCCTAGCGGGGGGGCGTCCGAGCAGTACTTC. It yields the protein CASSPSGGASEQYF.

The chain has TRBV5-1 and TRBJ1-1, with 12 bases aligning to TRBD1. CDR3 length: 17 amino acids. CDR1 is SGHRS and CDR2 is YFSETQ in the germline V gene. V dropped 0 bases and J dropped 2; count of bases not matched to a gene: 5. The CDR3 DNA follows: TGCGCCAGCAGCTTGGAGGGACAGGGGGCGGGAAACACTGAAGCTTTCTTT. Translation gives CASSLEGQGAGNTEAFF.

The CDR3 bases are TGTGCCAGCAGCCCTGACAGGGTCGGCGAGCAGTACTTC. It translates to CASSPDRVGEQYF. The chain uses TRBV5-5 and TRBJ2-7; 7 nucleotides agree with TRBD1. There are 13 residues in the CDR3. CDR1 and CDR2 from the germline V gene are SGHKS and YYEKEE (reference sequence). V shed 4 bases, J shed 6 bases, and the junction held 7 bases outside the gene matches.

A note on this clone: One end of the junction varies from germline; a read error may be responsible. V and J are TRBV29-1 and TRBJ1-3, with no clear D. The CDR3 consists of 13 residues. Per germline, CDR1 SQVTM and CDR2 ANQGSEA. This CDR3 is CSVEGSVGNTIYF. The CDR3 DNA sequence: TGCAGCGTAGAAGGCAGCGTTGGAAACACCATATATTTT.

This chain uses TRBV4-1 with TRBJ2-5; D may be TRBD2 (6 bases). Germline V CDR1 and CDR2: MGHRA, YSYEKL. This CDR3 spans 16 amino acids. Trimming stripped 0 bases from V and 1 base from J, with 12 bases between. The CDR3 sequence is CASSQDFVGGQETQYF. CDR3 bases: TGCGCCAGCAGCCAAGATTTCGTGGGGGGCCAAGAGACCCAGTACTTC.

V is TRBV5-4 and J is TRBJ2-3; TRBD1 aligns across 8 bases. The germline CDR1 and CDR2 sequences are SGHNT and YYREEE (reference sequence). The CDR3 extends over 14 amino acids. With 4 bases clipped from V and 5 bases from J, the junction kept 6 bases outside the gene matches. CDR3 nucleotides: TGTGCCAGCAGCCAACAGGGGGGCTTAGATACGCAGTATTTT. Protein sequence: CASSQQGGLDTQYF. Full variable domain (outside the CDR3, taken from reference TRBV5-4 and TRBJ2-3): ETGVTQSPTHLIKTRGQQVTLRCSSQSGHNTVSWYQQALGQGPQFIFQYYREEENGRGNFPPRFSGLQFPNYSSELNVNALELDDSALYLCASSQQGGLDTQYFGPGTRLTVL.

CDR3 amino acids: CASSSILADNGELFF. CDR3 nucleotides: TGTGCCAGCAGCTCTATACTAGCGGATAACGGGGAGCTGTTTTTT. The V call is TRBV7-6, the J call TRBJ2-2, with TRBD2 identical over 8 bases. CDR3 size: 15 residues. The germline CDR1 and CDR2 sequences are SGHVS and FNYEAQ. With 4 bases clipped from V and 7 bases from J, the junction kept 8 bases outside the gene matches.

V is TRBV4-1 and J is TRBJ2-3; unclear D gene. Trimming removed 0 bases from V and 0 bases from J, with 10 bases in between. The V gene's germline CDR1 is MGHRA and CDR2 YSYEKL. This CDR3 is 16 amino acids long. The CDR3, as DNA: TGCGCCAGCAGCCAAGAGAGCCTAGTAAGCACAGATACGCAGTATTTT. Translation gives CASSQESLVSTDTQYF.

The rearrangement uses TRBV18 and TRBJ2-6, with a possible D match to TRBD1 (6 bases). This CDR3 has 15 residues. In germline, CDR1 is KGHSH, CDR2 LQKENI. Trimming took 2 bases from V and 4 from J, leaving 9 bases between them. For the CDR3, the DNA is TGTGCCAGCTCACCAGGGACAACCGGGGCCAACGTCCTGACTTTC. Residues: CASSPGTTGANVLTF.

V gene TRBV6-2 or TRBV6-3 combines with J gene TRBJ1-2; 9 positions match TRBD1. The CDR3 sequence is 14 residues long. V dropped 5 bases and J dropped 4; count of bases not matched to a gene: 5. The germline V gene has CDR1 MNHEY and CDR2 SVGEGT. The DNA of the CDR3 is TGTGCCAGCAGTCAACAGGGGGCTGCCTATGGCTACACCTTC. Translating it yields CASSQQGAAYGYTF.

This CDR3 is CASSPSGTSGTQEQYF. For the CDR3, the DNA is TGTGCCAGCAGCCCATCCGGGACTAGCGGGACTCAAGAGCAGTACTTC. The genes are TRBV9 and TRBJ2-7; TRBD2 agrees at 13 bases. The V and J ends lost 4 bases and 7 bases, in that order; junction bases with no gene match: 11. The CDR3 spans 16 residues. Germline assignment: CDR1 SGDLS and CDR2 YYNGEE.

The rearrangement joins TRBV5-1 to TRBJ2-4, with 8 bases aligning to TRBD1. There are 15 residues in the CDR3. The germline gives CDR1 SGHRS, CDR2 YFSETQ. The V gene end was trimmed by 3 bases and the J gene end by 4 bases; junction bases not matched to a gene: 6. Here the CDR3 reads CASSSEQGAKNIQYF. The CDR3 DNA is TGCGCCAGCAGCTCCGAGCAGGGGGCAAAAAACATTCAGTACTTC.

The chain recombines TRBV18 with TRBJ2-3; TRBD2 is a possible D gene (5 bases). CDR3 length: 15 amino acids. Trimming took off 1 base at V and 4 bases at J, with 12 bases between the two ends. Looked up from germline, CDR1 is KGHSH and CDR2 is LQKENI. The CDR3 DNA reads as TGTGCCAGCTCACCACTGAGGGCCCCGCCAGATACGCAGTATTTT. This codes for CASSPLRAPPDTQYF.

The chain recombines TRBV11-2 with TRBJ2-1; D unresolved. The V gene's germline CDR1 is SGHAT and CDR2 FQNNGV. V shed 0 bases and J shed 3 bases, with 6 bases lying between them. The CDR3 is 14 residues long. CDR3 loop: CASSLDFGYNEQFF. In nucleotides, the CDR3 is TGTGCCAGCAGCTTAGATTTCGGCTACAATGAGCAGTTCTTC.

This chain uses TRBV3-1 (or the pseudogene TRBV3-2) with TRBJ2-1, with 7 bases matching TRBD2. Germline values: CDR1 LGHDT, CDR2 YNNKEL (reference sequence). J lost 7 bases, V lost 3 bases, and 12 bases had no gene match. The length of the CDR3 is 16 residues. The CDR3 region is CASSQGLAGAGNEQFF. DNA of the CDR3: TGTGCCAGCAGCCAGGGTCTGGCGGGAGCCGGAAATGAGCAGTTCTTC.

The chain joins TRBV6-5 to TRBJ1-3, with unresolved D. V was cut by 4 bases and J by 0 bases, with 10 bases left in between. The CDR3 length is 15 residues. Germline V lookup: CDR1 MNHEY, CDR2 SVGAGI. The CDR3 bases are TGTGCCAGCAGTTCCCCCTACTTCTCTGGAAACACCATATATTTT. As protein: CASSSPYFSGNTIYF.

The V and J genes are TRBV3-1 (or the pseudogene TRBV3-2) and TRBJ2-7; 8 bases align to TRBD1. There are 15 residues in the CDR3. The ends lost 2 bases at V and 2 bases at J; junction bases unmatched: 5. The germline gives CDR1 LGHDT, CDR2 YNNKEL (reference sequence). CDR3 nucleotides: TGTGCCAGCAGCCAAACAACGACAGGGGCCTACGAGCAGTACTTC. Translating it yields CASSQTTTGAYEQYF.

J is TRBJ2-7 and V is TRBV27; no clear D gene. CDR3 length equals 11 residues. Looked up from germline, CDR1 is MNHEY and CDR2 is SMNVEV (reference sequence). V was trimmed by 6 bases and J by 3 bases, leaving 6 bases between them. Here the CDR3 DNA reads TGTGCCAGCAGGAGGAACTACGAGCAGTACTTC. This gives the protein CASRRNYEQYF.

This chain connects TRBV2 to TRBJ1-2, with D uncertain. The CDR3 is made up of 13 amino acids. Germline CDR1 is SNHLY and CDR2 is FYNNEI. Trimming shortened V by 1 base and J by 4 bases, and 7 bases separated the two germline ends. DNA of the CDR3: TGTGCCAGCAGTGAAGTAGGGAGCTATGGCTACACCTTC. Protein sequence: CASSEVGSYGYTF.

V gene TRBV2 combines with J gene TRBJ2-5, with 14 positions matching TRBD2. Per germline, CDR1 SNHLY and CDR2 FYNNEI. V was clipped by 6 bases and J by 5 bases; unmatched bases: 8. There are 16 residues in the CDR3. As DNA, the CDR3 is TGTGCCAGCAGGGGGACTAGCGGGAGCTTCAGTGAGACCCAGTACTTC. Amino acid sequence: CASRGTSGSFSETQYF.

This clone appeared once. The rearrangement uses TRBV4-1 and TRBJ2-5, with unresolved D. The CDR3 runs to 13 residues. Germline values: CDR1 MGHRA, CDR2 YSYEKL. V was trimmed by 4 bases and J by 9 bases, leaving 15 bases between them. The CDR3 coding sequence is TGCGCCAGCAGCCCATTGCCGCAGCAGGCCCAGTACTTC. Translated: CASSPLPQQAQYF.

The CDR3 loop is CASSSPSVATAWEMGDTQYF. The CDR3 DNA reads TGTGCCAGCAGCTCCCCTTCGGTTGCGACGGCATGGGAGATGGGGGATACGCAGTATTTT. V is TRBV7-6 and J is TRBJ2-3; a possible D gene is TRBD2 (5 bases). CDR3 length: 20 residues. From germline, CDR1 is SGHVS and CDR2 FNYEAQ. Trimming removed 4 bases at V and 6 bases at J, with 32 bases between. The full variable domain, in which reference TRBV7-6 and TRBJ2-3 provide the parts outside the CDR3, is GAGVSQSPRYKVTKRGQDVALRCDPISGHVSLYWYRQALGQGPEFLTYFNYEAQQDKSGLPNDRFSAERPEGSISTLTIQRTEQRDSAMYRCASSSPSVATAWEMGDTQYFGPGTRLTVL.